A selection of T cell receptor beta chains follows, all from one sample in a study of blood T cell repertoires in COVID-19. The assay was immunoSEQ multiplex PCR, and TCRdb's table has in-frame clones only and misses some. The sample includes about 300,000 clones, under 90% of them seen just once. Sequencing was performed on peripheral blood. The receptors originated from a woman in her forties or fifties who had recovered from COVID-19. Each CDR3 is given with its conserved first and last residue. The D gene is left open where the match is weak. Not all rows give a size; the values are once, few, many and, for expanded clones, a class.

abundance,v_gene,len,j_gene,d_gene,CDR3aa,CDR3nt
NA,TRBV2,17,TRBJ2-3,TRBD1,CASSSHEPGQVTDTQYF,TGTGCCAGCAGTTCTCACGAACCGGGACAGGTAACAGATACGCAGTATTTT
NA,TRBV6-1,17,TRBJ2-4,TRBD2,CASSDPTSGGARNIQYF,TGTGCCAGCAGTGACCCTACTAGCGGGGGGGCCCGAAACATTCAGTACTTC
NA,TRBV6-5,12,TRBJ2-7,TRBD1,CASTDRGSEQYF,TGTGCCAGCACAGACAGGGGGTCCGAGCAGTACTTC
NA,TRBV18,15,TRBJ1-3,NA,CASSPVGSSGNTIYF,TGTGCCAGCTCACCAGTGGGGAGCTCTGGAAACACCATATATTTT
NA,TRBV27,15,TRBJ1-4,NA,CASSLSDRPNEKLFF,TGTGCCAGCAGTTTATCGGACAGACCTAATGAAAAACTGTTTTTT
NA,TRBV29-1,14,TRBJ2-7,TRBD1,CSAAPGTGRYEQYF,TGCAGCGCTGCGCCCGGGACAGGGCGCTACGAGCAGTACTTC
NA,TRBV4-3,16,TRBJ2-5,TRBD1,CASSQGTGGSVETQYF,TGCGCCAGCAGCCAAGGGACAGGGGGTTCGGTAGAGACCCAGTACTTC
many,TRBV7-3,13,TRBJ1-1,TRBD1,CASSSTGQGEAFF,TGTGCCAGCAGCTCGACCGGACAGGGAGAAGCTTTCTTT
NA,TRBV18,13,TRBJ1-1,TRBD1,CASSPVEGQQAFF,TGTGCCAGCTCACCCGTAGAGGGACAGCAAGCTTTCTTT
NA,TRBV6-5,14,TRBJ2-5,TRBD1,CASSQRGGVETQYF,TGTGCCAGCAGTCAAAGAGGGGGCGTTGAGACCCAGTACTTC
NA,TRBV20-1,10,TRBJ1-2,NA,CSARGNGYTF,TGCAGTGCTAGGGGCAATGGCTACACCTTC
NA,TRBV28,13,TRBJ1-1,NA,CASSTRWSTEAFF,TGTGCCAGCAGTACCCGGTGGAGCACTGAAGCTTTCTTT
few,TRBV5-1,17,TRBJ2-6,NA,CASSPLTVRSGANVLTF,TGCGCCAGCAGCCCCCTGACAGTTCGCTCTGGGGCCAACGTCCTGACTTTC
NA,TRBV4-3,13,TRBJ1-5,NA,CASSQDTGLPQHF,TGCGCCAGCAGCCAAGATACCGGGTTACCCCAGCATTTT
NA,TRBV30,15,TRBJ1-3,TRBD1,CAWSPGQGFGNTIYF,TGTGCCTGGAGTCCGGGACAGGGGTTCGGAAACACCATATATTTT
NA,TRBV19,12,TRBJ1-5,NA,CASSIWGQPQHF,TGTGCCAGTAGTATATGGGGCCAGCCCCAGCATTTT
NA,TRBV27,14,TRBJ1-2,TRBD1,CASSSGGPTYGYTF,TGTGCCAGCAGTTCAGGGGGCCCGACCTATGGCTACACCTTC
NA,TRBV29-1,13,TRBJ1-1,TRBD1,CSAEGQTNTEAFF,TGCAGCGCTGAGGGACAGACGAACACTGAAGCTTTCTTT
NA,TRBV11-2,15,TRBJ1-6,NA,CASSSPTEGRAPLHF,TGTGCCAGCAGCTCACCGACAGAAGGTCGGGCACCCCTCCACTTT
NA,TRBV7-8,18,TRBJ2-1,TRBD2,CASSLVKRLAGGTNEQFF,TGTGCCAGCAGCCTAGTAAAACGACTAGCGGGGGGGACTAATGAGCAGTTCTTC
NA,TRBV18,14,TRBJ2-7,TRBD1,CASSPRQGTYEQYF,TGTGCCAGCTCACCGCGACAGGGCACCTACGAGCAGTACTTC
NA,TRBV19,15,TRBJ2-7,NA,CASSIEGHPAYEQYF,TGTGCCAGTAGTATAGAGGGACATCCAGCCTACGAGCAGTACTTC
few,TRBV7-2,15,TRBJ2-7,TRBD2,CASSLWLGLAGEQYF,TGTGCCAGCAGCTTATGGCTAGGGCTAGCGGGCGAGCAGTACTTC
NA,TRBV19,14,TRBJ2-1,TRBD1,CASKGQGRGFEQFF,TGTGCCAGTAAGGGACAGGGGCGAGGTTTTGAGCAGTTCTTC
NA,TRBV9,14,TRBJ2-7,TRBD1,CASSAPGQGDEQYF,TGTGCCAGCAGCGCTCCGGGACAGGGGGACGAGCAGTACTTC
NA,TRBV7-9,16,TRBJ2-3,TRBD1,CASSLGQGAFADTQYF,TGTGCCAGCAGCCTCGGACAGGGTGCGTTCGCAGATACGCAGTATTTT
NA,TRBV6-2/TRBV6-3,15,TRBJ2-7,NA,CASSTPVGGRYEQYF,TGTGCCAGCAGTACCCCCGTGGGGGGTAGGTACGAGCAGTACTTC
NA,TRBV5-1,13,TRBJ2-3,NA,CASSENLRDTQYF,TGCGCCAGCTCCGAAAACTTGAGAGATACGCAGTATTTT
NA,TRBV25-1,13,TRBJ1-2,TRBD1,CASTGTGGFGYTF,TGTGCCAGCACCGGGACAGGGGGTTTTGGCTACACCTTC
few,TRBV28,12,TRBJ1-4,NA,CASSGTGEKLFF,TGTGCCAGCAGTGGAACGGGGGAAAAACTGTTTTTT
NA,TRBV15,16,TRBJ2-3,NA,CATSRDLGTGGDTQYF,TGTGCCACCAGCAGAGATTTGGGGACTGGGGGGGATACGCAGTATTTT
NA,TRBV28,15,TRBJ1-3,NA,CASSFIIGDGNTIYF,TGTGCCAGCAGTTTTATCATAGGGGATGGAAACACCATATATTTT
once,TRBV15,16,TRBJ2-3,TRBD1,CATSRETGGLTDTQYF,TGTGCCACCAGCAGAGAAACAGGGGGCCTCACAGATACGCAGTATTTT
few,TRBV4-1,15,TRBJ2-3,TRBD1,CASSQDDRGTDTQYF,TGCGCCAGCAGCCAAGACGACAGGGGCACAGATACGCAGTATTTT
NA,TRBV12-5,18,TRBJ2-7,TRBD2,CASGLGPLAGGRSYEQYF,TGTGCTAGTGGTTTGGGCCCTTTAGCGGGAGGGAGATCCTACGAGCAGTACTTC
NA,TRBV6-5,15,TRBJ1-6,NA,CASSLLRWSNSPLHF,TGTGCCAGCAGTTTACTCCGATGGAGTAATTCACCCCTCCACTTT
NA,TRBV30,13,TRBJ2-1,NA,CAWSVVSSGEQFF,TGTGCCTGGAGTGTCGTCTCCAGCGGTGAGCAGTTCTTC
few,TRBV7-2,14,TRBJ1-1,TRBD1,CASSLGQGVSEAFF,TGTGCCAGCAGCTTGGGACAGGGGGTCTCTGAAGCTTTCTTT
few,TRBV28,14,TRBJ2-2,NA,CAGRGPANTGELFF,TGTGCCGGGCGCGGGCCAGCGAACACCGGGGAGCTGTTTTTT
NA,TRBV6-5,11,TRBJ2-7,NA,CASRPPKGNYF,TGTGCCAGCAGACCTCCGAAGGGGAACTACTTC
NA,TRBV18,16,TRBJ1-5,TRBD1,CASSPTGQGGNQPQHF,TGTGCCAGCTCACCAACCGGACAGGGCGGCAATCAGCCCCAGCATTTT
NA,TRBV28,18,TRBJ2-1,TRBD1,CASSFRQGRRGPGNEQFF,TGTGCCAGCAGTTTCCGACAGGGCCGAAGGGGGCCAGGTAATGAGCAGTTCTTC
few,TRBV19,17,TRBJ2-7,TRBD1,CASSNHRGTGGSYEQYF,TGTGCCAGTAGCAATCACAGGGGGACAGGGGGCTCCTACGAGCAGTACTTC
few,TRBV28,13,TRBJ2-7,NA,CATTSPLVEEQYF,TGTGCCACCACCTCCCCGCTCGTGGAGGAGCAGTACTTC
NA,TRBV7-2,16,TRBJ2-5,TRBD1,CASSLVFQGAGETQYF,TGTGCCAGCAGCTTAGTGTTTCAGGGGGCGGGAGAGACCCAGTACTTC
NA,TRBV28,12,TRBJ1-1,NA,CASSALQLSAFF,TGTGCCAGCAGCGCCCTTCAGTTATCAGCTTTCTTT
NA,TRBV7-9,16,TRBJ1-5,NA,CASSLALAGLNQPQHF,TGTGCCAGCAGCTTAGCGCTGGCAGGGCTAAATCAGCCCCAGCATTTT
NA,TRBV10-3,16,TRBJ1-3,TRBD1,CAISDLGQASGNTIYF,TGTGCCATCAGTGATTTAGGACAGGCTTCTGGAAACACCATATATTTT
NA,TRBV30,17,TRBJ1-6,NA,CAWSRKTGTPRRVALHF,TGTGCCTGGAGTCGAAAAACAGGGACCCCCCGTCGAGTGGCCCTCCACTTT
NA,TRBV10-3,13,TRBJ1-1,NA,CAISETRDTEAFF,TGTGCCATCAGTGAAACCCGGGACACTGAAGCTTTCTTT